This T cell receptor (beta chain) was found in a study of blood T cell repertoires in COVID-19. Study information: Sites in the United States, Italy and Spain provided acute and convalescent COVID-19 samples.

V gave up 5 bases and J gave up 7 bases, with 11 bases separating them. The length of the CDR3 is 13 residues. Libraries were prepared by immunoSEQ multiplex PCR; TCRdb keeps only in-frame clonotypes and omits some of them. The repertoire includes around 110,000 clones, about 88% of them detected once, and 1.1% to 1.5% sits in the top ten. Sequenced sample: peripheral blood. This TCR came from a man in his forties or fifties with acute or convalescent COVID-19. This chain links TRBV12-3 or TRBV12-4 with TRBJ1-4; maybe TRBD1 (6 bases). Here the CDR3 reads CASSRTEGEKLFF. The CDR3, as DNA: TGTGCCAGCAGTCGGACAGAGGGTGAAAAACTGTTTTTT.